This T cell receptor beta chain was retrieved from a study of blood T cells in healthy people across ages. The second PCR ran roughly 7 to 12 cycles with a sample-barcoded 5' primer and J-beta primers. TCRdb reprocessed the 5' RACE reads with MiXCR, giving one entry per CDR3 protein. The sample gives about 1,500,000 distinct CDR3 sequences, 25% to 30% of which show up once; 7.7% is in the top ten. Material: blood. This TCR was sampled from a woman aged 25 to 39 in good health.

The CDR3 is CSALTSGTTDTQYF. DNA of the CDR3: TGCAGTGCACTTACTAGCGGGACCACAGATACGCAGTATTTT. The rearrangement links TRBV20-1 to TRBJ2-3, with 10 bases that match TRBD2. CDR3 length: 14 residues. From germline, CDR1 is DFQATT and CDR2 SNEGSKA (reference sequence). The J segment lost 2 bases and the V segment lost 6 bases, leaving 5 bases of the junction unmatched.